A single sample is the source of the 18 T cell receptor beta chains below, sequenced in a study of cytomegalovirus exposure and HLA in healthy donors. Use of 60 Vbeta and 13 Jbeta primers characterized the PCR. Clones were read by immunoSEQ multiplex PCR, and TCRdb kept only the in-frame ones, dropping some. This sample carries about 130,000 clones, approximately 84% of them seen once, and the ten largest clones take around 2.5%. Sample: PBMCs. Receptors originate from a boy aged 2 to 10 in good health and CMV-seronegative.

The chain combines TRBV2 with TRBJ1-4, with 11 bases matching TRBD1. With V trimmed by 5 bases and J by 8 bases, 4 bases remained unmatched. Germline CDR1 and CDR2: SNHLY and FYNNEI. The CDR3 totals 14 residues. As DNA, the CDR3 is TGTGCCAGCAGTTGGACAGGGGGCGGCGAAAAACTGTTTTTT. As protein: CASSWTGGGEKLFF. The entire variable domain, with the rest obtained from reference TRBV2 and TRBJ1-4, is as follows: EPEVTQTPSHQVTQMGQEVILRCVPISNHLYFYWYRQILGQKVEFLVSFYNNEISEKSEIFDDQFSVERPDGSNFTLKIRSTKLEDSAMYFCASSWTGGGEKLFFGSGTQLSVL.

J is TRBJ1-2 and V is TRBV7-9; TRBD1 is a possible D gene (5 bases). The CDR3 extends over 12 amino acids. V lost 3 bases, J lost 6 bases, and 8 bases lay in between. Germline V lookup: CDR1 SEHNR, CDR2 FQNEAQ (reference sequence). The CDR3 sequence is CASSLAGNGYTF. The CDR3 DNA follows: TGTGCCAGCAGCTTGGCAGGGAATGGCTACACCTTC.

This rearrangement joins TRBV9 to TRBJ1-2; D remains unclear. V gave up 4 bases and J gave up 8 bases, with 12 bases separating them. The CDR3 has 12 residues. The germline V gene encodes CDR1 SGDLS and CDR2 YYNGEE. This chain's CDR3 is CASSMGGLGYTF. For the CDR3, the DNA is TGTGCCAGCAGCATGGGAGGATTAGGCTACACCTTC.

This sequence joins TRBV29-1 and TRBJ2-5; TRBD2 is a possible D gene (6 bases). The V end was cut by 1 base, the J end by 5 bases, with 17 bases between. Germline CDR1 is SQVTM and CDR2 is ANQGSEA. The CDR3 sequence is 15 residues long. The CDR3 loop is CSVEGPGEDRETQYF. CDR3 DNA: TGCAGCGTTGAAGGCCCCGGGGAGGATAGGGAGACCCAGTACTTC.

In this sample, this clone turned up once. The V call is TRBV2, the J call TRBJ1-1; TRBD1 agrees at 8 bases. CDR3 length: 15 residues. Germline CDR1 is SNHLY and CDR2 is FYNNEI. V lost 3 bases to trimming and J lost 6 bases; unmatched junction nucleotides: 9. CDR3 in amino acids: CASSDLGQDTSEAFF. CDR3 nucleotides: TGTGCCAGCAGTGACCTGGGACAGGACACCTCTGAAGCTTTCTTT.

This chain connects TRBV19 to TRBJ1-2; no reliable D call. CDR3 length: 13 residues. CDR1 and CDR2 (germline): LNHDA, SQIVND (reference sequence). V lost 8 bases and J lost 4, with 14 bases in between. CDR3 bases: TGTGCCAGTCGAGCAGGCTCCCTCTATGGCTACACCTTC. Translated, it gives CASRAGSLYGYTF.

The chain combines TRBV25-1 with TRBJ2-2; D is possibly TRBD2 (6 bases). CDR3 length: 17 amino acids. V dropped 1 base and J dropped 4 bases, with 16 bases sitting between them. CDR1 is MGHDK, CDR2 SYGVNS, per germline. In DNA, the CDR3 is TGTGCCAGCAGTGAATGGGTTTCGGGGGAGTTCACCGGGGAGCTGTTTTTT. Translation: CASSEWVSGEFTGELFF.

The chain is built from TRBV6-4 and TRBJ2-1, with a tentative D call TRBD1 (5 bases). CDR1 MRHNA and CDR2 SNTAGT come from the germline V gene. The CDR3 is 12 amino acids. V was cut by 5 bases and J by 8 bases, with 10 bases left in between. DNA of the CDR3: TGTGCCAGCAGTCCAGGGAACTATGAGCAGTTCTTC. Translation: CASSPGNYEQFF.

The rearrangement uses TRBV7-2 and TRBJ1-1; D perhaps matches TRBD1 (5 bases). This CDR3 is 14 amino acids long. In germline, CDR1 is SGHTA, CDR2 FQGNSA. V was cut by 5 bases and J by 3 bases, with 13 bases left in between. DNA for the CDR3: TGTGCCAGCAGCCCGGGGCCGGGGGACACTGAAGCTTTCTTT. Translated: CASSPGPGDTEAFF.

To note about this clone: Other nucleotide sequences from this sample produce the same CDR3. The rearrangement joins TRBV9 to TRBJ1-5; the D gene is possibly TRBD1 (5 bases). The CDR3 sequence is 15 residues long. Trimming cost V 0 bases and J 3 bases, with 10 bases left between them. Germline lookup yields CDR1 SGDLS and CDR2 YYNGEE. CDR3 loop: CASSVGTGVNQPQHF. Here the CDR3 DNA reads TGTGCCAGCAGCGTAGGCACGGGGGTCAATCAGCCCCAGCATTTT.

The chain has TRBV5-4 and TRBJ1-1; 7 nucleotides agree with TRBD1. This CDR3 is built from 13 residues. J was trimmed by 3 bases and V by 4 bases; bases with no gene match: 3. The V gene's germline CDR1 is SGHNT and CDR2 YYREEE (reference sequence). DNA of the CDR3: TGTGCCAGCAGCGTACAGGGGTACACTGAAGCTTTCTTT. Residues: CASSVQGYTEAFF. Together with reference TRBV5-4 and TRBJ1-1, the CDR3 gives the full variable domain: ETGVTQSPTHLIKTRGQQVTLRCSSQSGHNTVSWYQQALGQGPQFIFQYYREEENGRGNFPPRFSGLQFPNYSSELNVNALELDDSALYLCASSVQGYTEAFFGQGTRLTVV.

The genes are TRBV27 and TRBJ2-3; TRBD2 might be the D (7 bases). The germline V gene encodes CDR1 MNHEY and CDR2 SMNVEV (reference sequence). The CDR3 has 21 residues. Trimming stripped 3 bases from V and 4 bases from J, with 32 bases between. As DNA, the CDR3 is TGTGCCAGCAGTTTCATCCCAGGGGACTTCCGATTTGGGGGGGCCCCAGATACGCAGTATTTT. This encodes CASSFIPGDFRFGGAPDTQYF.

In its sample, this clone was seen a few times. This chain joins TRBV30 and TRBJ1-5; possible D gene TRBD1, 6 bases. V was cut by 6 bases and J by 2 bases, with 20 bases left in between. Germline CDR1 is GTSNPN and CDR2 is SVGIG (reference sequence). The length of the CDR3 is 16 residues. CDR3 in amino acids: CACEGGLVSGNQPQHF. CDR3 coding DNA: TGTGCCTGCGAAGGGGGTTTAGTTTCGGGCAATCAGCCCCAGCATTTT. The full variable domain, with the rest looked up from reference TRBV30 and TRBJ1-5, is SQTIHQWPATLVQPVGSPLSLECTVEGTSNPNLYWYRQAAGRGLQLLFYSVGIGQISSEVPQNLSASRPQDRQFILSSKKLLLSDSGFYLCACEGGLVSGNQPQHFGDGTRLSIL.

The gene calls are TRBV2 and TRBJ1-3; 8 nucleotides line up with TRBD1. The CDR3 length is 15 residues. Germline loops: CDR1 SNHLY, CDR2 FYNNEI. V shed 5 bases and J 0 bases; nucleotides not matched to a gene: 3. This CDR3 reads CASSTGGPSGNTIYF. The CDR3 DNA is TGTGCCAGCAGTACAGGGGGTCCCTCTGGAAACACCATATATTTT. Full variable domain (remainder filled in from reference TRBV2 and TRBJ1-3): EPEVTQTPSHQVTQMGQEVILRCVPISNHLYFYWYRQILGQKVEFLVSFYNNEISEKSEIFDDQFSVERPDGSNFTLKIRSTKLEDSAMYFCASSTGGPSGNTIYFGEGSWLTVV.

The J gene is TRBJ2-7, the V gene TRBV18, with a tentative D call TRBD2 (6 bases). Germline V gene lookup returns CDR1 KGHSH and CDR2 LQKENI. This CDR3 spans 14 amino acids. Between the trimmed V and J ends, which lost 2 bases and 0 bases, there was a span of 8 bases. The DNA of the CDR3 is TGTGCCAGCTCACCAGCGGGGAGCTCCTACGAGCAGTACGTC. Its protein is CASSPAGSSYEQYV.

The DNA of the CDR3 is TGTGCCAGCAGCCCCGAGGACGGCTTGGGGGGCGGGGAGCTGTTTTTT. Translating it yields CASSPEDGLGGGELFF. The chain recombines TRBV4-2 with TRBJ2-2; a weak D match, TRBD2 (6 bases). This CDR3 contains 16 residues. Between the trimmed V and J ends, which lost 4 bases and 7 bases, there was a span of 19 bases. Germline V gene lookup returns CDR1 LGHNA and CDR2 YNFKEQ.

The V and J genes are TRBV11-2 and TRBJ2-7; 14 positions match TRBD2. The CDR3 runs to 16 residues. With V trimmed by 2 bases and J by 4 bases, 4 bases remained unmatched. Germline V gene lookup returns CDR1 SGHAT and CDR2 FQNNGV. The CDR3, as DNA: TGTGCCAGCAGCTTACTGGGACTAGCGGGAGAGTACGAGCAGTACGTC. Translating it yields CASSLLGLAGEYEQYV.

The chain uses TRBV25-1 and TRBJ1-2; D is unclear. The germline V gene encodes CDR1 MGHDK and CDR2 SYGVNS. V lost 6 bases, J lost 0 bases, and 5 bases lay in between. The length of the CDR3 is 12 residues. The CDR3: CASREANYGYTF. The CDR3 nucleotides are TGTGCCAGCAGGGAGGCTAACTATGGCTACACCTTC.